The rows below give T cell receptor beta chains drawn from one sample of a study of shared clonotypes between healthy human individuals. Assay: immunoSEQ multiplex PCR; the TCRdb copy retains only in-frame clones and omits some. The table shows around 2,100,000 clones, with 85% to 95% occurring only once. The sequenced sample was naive CD8+ T cells sorted from blood. Every receptor here comes from a man aged 18 to 30 in good health. Each CDR3 is given without its conserved first and last residue. The order of the fields is V gene, J gene, CDR3 protein.

>TRBV11-3|TRBJ2-1
ASSSREGNNEQF
>TRBV10-3|TRBJ1-1
AISDGSNTEAF
>TRBV6-5|TRBJ2-7
ASSYGTSGTYEQY
>TRBV28|TRBJ1-1
ASNTPRALLNTEAF
>TRBV6-5|TRBJ2-7
ALQKMGEGPYEQY
>TRBV7-9|TRBJ2-7
ASSLGETAISYEQY
>TRBV5-1|TRBJ2-7
ASSLEERYEQY
>TRBV4-1|TRBJ2-7
ASSPWGQEVLVVHEQY
>TRBV27|TRBJ1-4
ASSGQGPEKLF
>TRBV7-6|TRBJ2-5
ASSSTPAEETQY
>TRBV2|TRBJ2-7
ASSLTSGSSYEQY
>TRBV5-6|TRBJ2-1
ASSLEGSPYNEQF
>TRBV7-2|TRBJ2-1
ASSFRGRVLSYNEQF
>TRBV5-1|TRBJ2-7
ASTITGGSYEQY
>TRBV19|TRBJ2-5
ASSTSRNRGQQETQY
>TRBV6-5|TRBJ2-1
ASSSPMYRYNEQF
>TRBV4-1|TRBJ2-7
ASSQDPGTSVTYEQY
>TRBV5-4|TRBJ2-3
ASSFFGGTDTQY
>TRBV7-9|TRBJ2-2
ASSLQGVTGELF
>TRBV27|TRBJ2-4
ASSLSTLTKNIQY
>TRBV7-7|TRBJ2-7
ASSLAEGYEQY
>TRBV5-6|TRBJ2-5
ASSWGTGWAETQY